These 16 T cell receptor beta chains share one sample of origin, sequenced in a study of shared clonotypes between healthy human individuals. TCRdb keeps only in-frame clones here, not all; method: immunoSEQ multiplex PCR. The data contain approximately 1.5 million clones, roughly 98.5% of them singletons. What was sequenced was naive CD4+ T cells sorted from blood. Subset denoted: CD45RA+ positively selected. The receptors come from a man aged 25 to 40 in good health.

The chain carries TRBV10-1 and TRBJ1-2; D is unclear. Germline CDR1 reads WNHNN; CDR2 reads SYGVQD (reference sequence). This CDR3 has 14 residues. V was cut by 3 bases and J by 4 bases, with 12 bases left in between. The CDR3, as DNA: TGCGCCAGCAGTGATTCAGACTCCGGCTATGGCTACACCTTC. This sequence encodes CASSDSDSGYGYTF.

This rearrangement joins TRBV7-6 to TRBJ1-5, with a possible D match to TRBD1 (6 bases). V was shortened by 0 bases and J by 6 bases, with 24 bases between the two germline ends. In germline, CDR1 is SGHVS, CDR2 FNYEAQ. There are 19 residues in the CDR3. The CDR3 is CASSLAPVLGGGLIQPQHF. In nucleotides, the CDR3 is TGTGCCAGCAGCTTAGCCCCCGTATTAGGAGGGGGGTTAATTCAGCCCCAGCATTTT.

The V and J genes are TRBV9 and TRBJ2-3, with 7 bases fitting TRBD1. Trimming took 2 bases from V and 6 from J; bases not matched to a gene: 9. This CDR3 has 15 amino acids. Germline loops: CDR1 SGDLS, CDR2 YYNGEE. The CDR3 bases are TGTGCCAGCAGCGTCACCGGGACAGTGGGGGATACGCAGTATTTT. Its protein is CASSVTGTVGDTQYF.

This clone was counted once. The chain combines TRBV27 with TRBJ2-4, with D possibly being TRBD2 (6 bases). Germline V gene sequence: CDR1 MNHEY, CDR2 SMNVEV (reference sequence). Trimming stripped 0 bases from V and 6 bases from J, with 15 bases between. This CDR3 region has 16 residues. CDR3 in amino acids: CASSLSVGGVRNIQYF. The DNA for the CDR3 is TGTGCCAGCAGTTTATCGGTCGGGGGAGTTAGAAACATTCAGTACTTC.

This rearrangement joins TRBV9 to TRBJ1-1; D gene ambiguous. This CDR3 spans 15 amino acids. Trimming shortened V by 0 bases and J by 4 bases, and 13 bases separated the two germline ends. Per the germline V gene, CDR1 is SGDLS and CDR2 is YYNGEE. The CDR3: CASSVVPQIATEAFF. Written as DNA, the CDR3 is TGTGCCAGCAGCGTAGTGCCACAGATAGCCACTGAAGCTTTCTTT.

This clone was found once. The chain carries TRBV5-1 and TRBJ2-5, with 8 positions matching TRBD2. The CDR3 totals 15 residues. CDR1 and CDR2 (germline): SGHRS, YFSETQ. V was clipped by 2 bases and J by 4 bases; unmatched bases: 7. The CDR3 region has the DNA TGCGCCAGCAGCTTAGTAAGCGGGAGTACAGAGACCCAGTACTTC. Translated: CASSLVSGSTETQYF. The variable domain in full, with the rest retrieved from reference TRBV5-1 and TRBJ2-5, is KAGVTQTPRYLIKTRGQQVTLSCSPISGHRSVSWYQQTPGQGLQFLFEYFSETQRNKGNFPGRFSGRQFSNSRSEMNVSTLELGDSALYLCASSLVSGSTETQYFGPGTRLLVL.

This clone is a singleton in its sample. This sample also contains other DNA sequences that code for the same CDR3. The V call is TRBV7-9, the J call TRBJ2-7; D not resolved. Trimming stripped 4 bases from V and 4 bases from J, with 11 bases between. CDR1 SEHNR and CDR2 FQNEAQ come from the germline V gene (reference sequence). The CDR3 consists of 13 residues. CDR3 coding DNA: TGTGCCAGCAGCTCAAGAACGCGTTACGAGCAGTACTTC. It yields the protein CASSSRTRYEQYF. The full variable domain, with the rest looked up from reference TRBV7-9 and TRBJ2-7, is DTGVSQNPRHKITKRGQNVTFRCDPISEHNRLYWYRQTLGQGPEFLTYFQNEAQLEKSRLLSDRFSAERPKGSFSTLEIQRTEQGDSAMYLCASSSRTRYEQYFGPGTRLTVT.

CDR3 protein: CASSLLAGHSYEQYF. In DNA, the CDR3 is TGTGCCAGCAGCCTCCTAGCGGGACACTCCTACGAGCAGTACTTC. The chain couples TRBV6-1 to TRBJ2-7; 9 bases are a match to TRBD2. Looked up from germline, CDR1 is MNHNS and CDR2 is SASEGT. The CDR3 spans 15 residues. The V gene end was trimmed by 6 bases and the J gene end by 0 bases; junction bases not matched to a gene: 6.

The J gene is TRBJ2-3, the V gene TRBV27; a weak D match, TRBD2 (6 bases). Trimming pared 6 bases from V and 4 bases from J, leaving 8 bases between. From germline, CDR1 is MNHEY and CDR2 SMNVEV (reference sequence). There are 12 residues in the CDR3. CDR3 in DNA: TGTGCCAGCAGGTCTAGCGCAGATACGCAGTATTTT. As protein: CASRSSADTQYF.

This chain connects TRBV6-5 to TRBJ2-5, with 8 bases fitting TRBD1. The germline V gene has CDR1 MNHEY and CDR2 SVGAGI. The CDR3 is 14 amino acids. Losses at the gene ends were 5 bases for V and 6 bases for J; bases not matched to a gene: 8. DNA for the CDR3: TGTGCCAGCAGTCCCCCAGGGGGCGGAAAGACCCAGTACTTC. Its protein is CASSPPGGGKTQYF.

V gene TRBV4-1 combines with J gene TRBJ2-7; D not certain. This CDR3 spans 15 amino acids. The V and J ends lost 1 base and 4 bases respectively, with 14 bases between them. CDR1 and CDR2 from the germline V gene are MGHRA and YSYEKL. The CDR3 loop is CASSQGLGVPYEQYF. Here the CDR3 DNA reads TGCGCCAGCAGCCAAGGGCTAGGAGTCCCTTACGAGCAGTACTTC.

This chain joins TRBV7-9 and TRBJ2-4; the match to TRBD1 covers 8 bases. V lost 6 bases to trimming and J lost 6 bases; unmatched junction nucleotides: 7. Germline lookup yields CDR1 SEHNR and CDR2 FQNEAQ (reference sequence). This CDR3 comprises 14 residues. CDR3 region: CASRSFTGGNIQYF. The DNA of the CDR3 is TGTGCCAGCAGAAGCTTCACAGGGGGAAACATTCAGTACTTC. The whole variable domain, remainder taken from reference TRBV7-9 and TRBJ2-4, is DTGVSQNPRHKITKRGQNVTFRCDPISEHNRLYWYRQTLGQGPEFLTYFQNEAQLEKSRLLSDRFSAERPKGSFSTLEIQRTEQGDSAMYLCASRSFTGGNIQYFGAGTRLSVL.

The chain combines TRBV7-6 with TRBJ2-5; weak D call: TRBD2 (6 bases). Germline CDR1 and CDR2: SGHVS and FNYEAQ. V gave up 1 base and J gave up 1 base, with 10 bases separating them. The CDR3 has 15 residues. The CDR3 spells CASSLGAGTQETQYF. The CDR3 nucleotides read TGTGCCAGCAGCTTAGGGGCGGGAACCCAAGAGACCCAGTACTTC.

The chain couples TRBV15 to TRBJ1-5; D possibly corresponds to TRBD1 (5 bases). The CDR3 sequence is 15 residues long. Deletions cut 1 base from V and 2 bases from J, with 9 bases between. CDR1 and CDR2 (germline): LNHNV, YYDKDF (reference sequence). The CDR3 DNA sequence: TGTGCCACCAGCAGAGGCGGGACGGGCAATCAGCCCCAGCATTTT. Encoded protein: CATSRGGTGNQPQHF.

This clone was recorded once. The rearrangement uses TRBV7-8 and TRBJ2-3, with 8 bases matching TRBD1. With 0 bases clipped from V and 1 base from J, the junction kept 6 bases outside the gene matches. The germline V gene has CDR1 SGHVS and CDR2 FQNEAQ. The CDR3 loop spans 17 amino acids. CDR3: CASSLARKDRGTDTQYF. Written as DNA, the CDR3 is TGTGCCAGCAGCTTAGCGCGAAAGGACAGGGGCACAGATACGCAGTATTTT.

A note on this clone: Other DNA sequences in this specimen translate into the identical CDR3. J is TRBJ1-1 and V is TRBV9, with unresolved D. In germline, CDR1 is SGDLS, CDR2 YYNGEE. The CDR3 contains 14 residues. Trimming removed 0 bases at V and 1 base at J, with 7 bases between. The CDR3 loop is CASSVVSGNTEAFF. The CDR3 coding sequence is TGTGCCAGCAGCGTAGTATCGGGGAACACTGAAGCTTTCTTT.